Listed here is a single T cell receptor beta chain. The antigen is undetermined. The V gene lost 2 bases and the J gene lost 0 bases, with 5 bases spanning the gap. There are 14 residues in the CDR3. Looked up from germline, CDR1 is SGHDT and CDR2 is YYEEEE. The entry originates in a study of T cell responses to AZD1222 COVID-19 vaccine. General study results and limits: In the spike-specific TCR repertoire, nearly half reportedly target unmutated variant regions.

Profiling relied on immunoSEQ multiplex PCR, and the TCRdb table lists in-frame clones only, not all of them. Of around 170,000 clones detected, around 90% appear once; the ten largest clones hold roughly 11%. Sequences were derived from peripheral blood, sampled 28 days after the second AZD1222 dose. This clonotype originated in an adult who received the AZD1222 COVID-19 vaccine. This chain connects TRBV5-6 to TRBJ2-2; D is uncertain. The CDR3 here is CASSLLTNTGELFF. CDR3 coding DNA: TGTGCCAGCAGCTTACTAACGAACACCGGGGAGCTGTTTTTT.